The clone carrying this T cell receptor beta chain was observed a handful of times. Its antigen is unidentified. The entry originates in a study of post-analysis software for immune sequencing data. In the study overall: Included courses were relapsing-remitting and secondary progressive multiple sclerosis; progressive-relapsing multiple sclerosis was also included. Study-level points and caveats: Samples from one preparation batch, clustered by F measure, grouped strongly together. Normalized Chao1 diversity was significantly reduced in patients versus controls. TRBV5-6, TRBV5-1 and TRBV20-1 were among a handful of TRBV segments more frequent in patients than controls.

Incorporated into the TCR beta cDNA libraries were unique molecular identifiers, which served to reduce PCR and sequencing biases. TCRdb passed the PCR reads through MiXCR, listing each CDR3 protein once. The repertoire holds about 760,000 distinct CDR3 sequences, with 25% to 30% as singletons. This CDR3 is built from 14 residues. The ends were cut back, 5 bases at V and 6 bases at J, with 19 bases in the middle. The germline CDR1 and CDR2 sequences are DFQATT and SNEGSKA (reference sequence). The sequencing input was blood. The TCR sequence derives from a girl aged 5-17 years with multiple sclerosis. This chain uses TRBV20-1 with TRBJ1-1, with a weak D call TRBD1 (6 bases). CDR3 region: CSAGRSRGIAEAFF. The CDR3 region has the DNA TGCAGTGCTGGAAGGTCCAGGGGAATCGCTGAAGCTTTCTTT.